This is a list of T cell receptor beta chains from one sample in a study of blood T cell repertoires in COVID-19. Repertoires were generated with immunoSEQ multiplex PCR, while TCRdb's copy carries only in-frame clones and drops some. Among 110,000 to 150,000 clones listed, roughly 86% were seen once. The material sequenced was peripheral blood. The receptors stem from a woman in her fifties or sixties with acute or convalescent COVID-19. The CDR3 runs from the conserved cysteine through the conserved F or W. Each record gives: V gene, D gene, J gene, clone size, CDR3 DNA, CDR3 protein. A D gene is named only where the DNA matches it firmly. The size field is filled for only some rows; it gives once, few, many or a size class.

v_call: TRBV4-1
d_call: TRBD2
j_call: TRBJ2-3
clone_size: -
cdr3_nt: TGCGCCAGCAGTGAAGCGGGGCGCACAGATACGCAGTATTTT
cdr3_aa: CASSEAGRTDTQYF

v_call: TRBV5-5
d_call: TRBD1
j_call: TRBJ2-3
clone_size: -
cdr3_nt: TGTGCCAGCAGAGCCGACAGGGCTTGGAGCACAGATACGCAGTATTTT
cdr3_aa: CASRADRAWSTDTQYF

v_call: TRBV11-2
d_call: -
j_call: TRBJ1-5
clone_size: -
cdr3_nt: TGTGCCAGCAGCTCGACGGTGGGGCAGGTCGGGGGTCAGCCCCAGCATTTT
cdr3_aa: CASSSTVGQVGGQPQHF

v_call: TRBV6-5
d_call: TRBD1
j_call: TRBJ1-2
clone_size: -
cdr3_nt: TGTGCCAGCAGGCTAAGACAGGGCGTACAGGGCTACACCTTC
cdr3_aa: CASRLRQGVQGYTF

v_call: TRBV5-5
d_call: TRBD1
j_call: TRBJ1-2
clone_size: -
cdr3_nt: TGTGCCAGCAGTTTTGACAGGGTTTATGGCTACACCTTC
cdr3_aa: CASSFDRVYGYTF

v_call: TRBV9
d_call: TRBD2
j_call: TRBJ2-2
clone_size: -
cdr3_nt: TGTGCCAGCAGCGTAGGAGTTTTCCTCGAGCGGGGGGGCCGTTTCGGGGAGCTGTTTTTT
cdr3_aa: CASSVGVFLERGGRFGELFF

v_call: TRBV6-2/TRBV6-3
d_call: TRBD1
j_call: TRBJ1-1
clone_size: -
cdr3_nt: TGTGCCAGCAGTCCACGGCCGCCGGACAGGGAGGGAGCTTTCTTT
cdr3_aa: CASSPRPPDREGAFF

v_call: TRBV10-3
d_call: -
j_call: TRBJ1-5
clone_size: -
cdr3_nt: TGTGCCATCAGTGAGTCTCGTCAAGGCAGGGTTATGCCCCAGCATTTT
cdr3_aa: CAISESRQGRVMPQHF

v_call: TRBV7-2
d_call: -
j_call: TRBJ1-3
clone_size: -
cdr3_nt: TGTGCCAGCAGCTTAGAAAGCGGAAACTCTGGAAACACCATATATTTT
cdr3_aa: CASSLESGNSGNTIYF

v_call: TRBV30
d_call: TRBD1
j_call: TRBJ1-5
clone_size: -
cdr3_nt: TGTGCCTGGAGACCTCCGGGACAGGGCAATCAGCCCCAGCATTTT
cdr3_aa: CAWRPPGQGNQPQHF

v_call: TRBV30
d_call: TRBD1
j_call: TRBJ2-7
clone_size: -
cdr3_nt: TGTGCCTGGAGTGCCCGTAGGACAGGGGTCTACGAGCAGTACTTC
cdr3_aa: CAWSARRTGVYEQYF

v_call: TRBV2
d_call: -
j_call: TRBJ1-5
clone_size: -
cdr3_nt: TGTGCCAGCAGTGCGGTTTCGAGGTTTTATAGCAATCAGCCCCAGCATTTT
cdr3_aa: CASSAVSRFYSNQPQHF

v_call: TRBV27
d_call: -
j_call: TRBJ1-1
clone_size: -
cdr3_nt: TGTGCCAGCAGTTTATCGATCGGGGGGACTGAAGCTTTCTTT
cdr3_aa: CASSLSIGGTEAFF

v_call: TRBV6-5
d_call: TRBD1
j_call: TRBJ2-5
clone_size: once
cdr3_nt: TGTGCCAGCAGTTACGCCCAGGGCCTGGCAGGGGGTTTTCACTTC
cdr3_aa: CASSYAQGLAGGFHF

v_call: TRBV11-2
d_call: -
j_call: TRBJ2-6
clone_size: -
cdr3_nt: TGTGCCAGCAGCTTAAGGGGGACTGGGGCCAACGTCCTGACTTTC
cdr3_aa: CASSLRGTGANVLTF

v_call: TRBV7-9
d_call: -
j_call: TRBJ2-4
clone_size: -
cdr3_nt: TGTGCCAGCAGCTTAGGTTCCGGGGTGGGAAACATTCAGTACTTC
cdr3_aa: CASSLGSGVGNIQYF

v_call: TRBV3-1/TRBV3-2
d_call: -
j_call: TRBJ1-3
clone_size: -
cdr3_nt: TGTGCCAGCAGCCAGACAGCTTCTGGAAACACCATATATTTT
cdr3_aa: CASSQTASGNTIYF

v_call: TRBV10-1
d_call: TRBD1
j_call: TRBJ2-2
clone_size: -
cdr3_nt: TGCGCCAGCAGTGTTGGACAGGCGAACACCGGGGAGCTGTTTTTT
cdr3_aa: CASSVGQANTGELFF

v_call: TRBV5-1
d_call: TRBD1
j_call: TRBJ2-5
clone_size: -
cdr3_nt: TGCGCCAGCAGCGCCCGGACAGGGCATGTCGAGACCCAGTACTTC
cdr3_aa: CASSARTGHVETQYF

v_call: TRBV27
d_call: -
j_call: TRBJ2-2
clone_size: few
cdr3_nt: TGTGCCAGCAGTCCAGTCCCGTCCGACACCGGGGAGCTGTTTTTT
cdr3_aa: CASSPVPSDTGELFF

v_call: TRBV6-2/TRBV6-3
d_call: -
j_call: TRBJ1-5
clone_size: once
cdr3_nt: TGTGCCAGCAGTCTGCAGTATCAGCCCCAGCATTTT
cdr3_aa: CASSLQYQPQHF

v_call: TRBV7-2
d_call: -
j_call: TRBJ2-4
clone_size: -
cdr3_nt: TGTGCCAGCAGCGGCGGGGGCCGAGCCAAAAACATTCAGTACTTC
cdr3_aa: CASSGGGRAKNIQYF

v_call: TRBV7-9
d_call: TRBD1
j_call: TRBJ2-2
clone_size: few
cdr3_nt: TGTGCCAGCAGGGCAAACAGGGGGCAGCGCGGGGAGCTGTTTTTT
cdr3_aa: CASRANRGQRGELFF

v_call: TRBV6-2/TRBV6-3
d_call: -
j_call: TRBJ2-5
clone_size: -
cdr3_nt: TGTGCCAGCAGTTACCCGCTAGACCCCCAAGAGACCCAGTACTTC
cdr3_aa: CASSYPLDPQETQYF

v_call: TRBV15
d_call: TRBD2
j_call: TRBJ2-3
clone_size: -
cdr3_nt: TGTGCCACCAGCGAAGCGGGGGCGGATACGCAGTATTTT
cdr3_aa: CATSEAGADTQYF

v_call: TRBV3-1/TRBV3-2
d_call: -
j_call: TRBJ2-6
clone_size: -
cdr3_nt: TGTGCCAGCAGCCAAGCACCGCCAGGGCTAACCAACGTCCTGACTTTC
cdr3_aa: CASSQAPPGLTNVLTF

v_call: TRBV3-1/TRBV3-2
d_call: -
j_call: TRBJ1-1
clone_size: -
cdr3_nt: TGTGCCAGCAGCCCTCGGCCGGGAGTGAACACTGAAGCTTTCTTT
cdr3_aa: CASSPRPGVNTEAFF

v_call: TRBV14
d_call: TRBD1
j_call: TRBJ1-3
clone_size: -
cdr3_nt: TGTGCCAGCAGCCAAGTGGACAGGCGTCCCGGAAACACCATATATTTT
cdr3_aa: CASSQVDRRPGNTIYF

v_call: TRBV19
d_call: -
j_call: TRBJ1-5
clone_size: -
cdr3_nt: TGTGCCAGTAGTATCTTCAACAAGAGGGGCAATCAGCCCCAGCATTTT
cdr3_aa: CASSIFNKRGNQPQHF

v_call: TRBV10-2
d_call: -
j_call: TRBJ2-7
clone_size: -
cdr3_nt: TGCGCCACCCGGGAGCGACAGCACCCCTACGAGCAGTACTTC
cdr3_aa: CATRERQHPYEQYF

v_call: TRBV7-2
d_call: TRBD2
j_call: TRBJ2-7
clone_size: -
cdr3_nt: TGTGCCAGCAGCTTAGTGCGGGGGACCTACGAGCAGTACTTC
cdr3_aa: CASSLVRGTYEQYF

v_call: TRBV7-2
d_call: -
j_call: TRBJ2-5
clone_size: -
cdr3_nt: TGTGCCAGCAGCTCCACAGGTCTTGGGCAAGAGACCCAGTACTTC
cdr3_aa: CASSSTGLGQETQYF

v_call: TRBV2
d_call: -
j_call: TRBJ2-5
clone_size: -
cdr3_nt: TGTGCCAGCAGTGAGATCAGAGAGACCCAGTACTTC
cdr3_aa: CASSEIRETQYF

v_call: TRBV7-2
d_call: -
j_call: TRBJ2-5
clone_size: -
cdr3_nt: TGTGCCAGCAGCCGCAGGGCGTACCAAGAGACCCAGTACTTC
cdr3_aa: CASSRRAYQETQYF

v_call: TRBV7-2
d_call: TRBD2
j_call: TRBJ2-7
clone_size: once
cdr3_nt: TGTGCCAGCAGCAGACCCGGGACTAGCGGGGCGTGGGAGCAGTACTTC
cdr3_aa: CASSRPGTSGAWEQYF

v_call: TRBV3-1/TRBV3-2
d_call: -
j_call: TRBJ1-1
clone_size: -
cdr3_nt: TGTGCCAGCAGCCTGTCAGTGAACACTGAAGCTTTCTTT
cdr3_aa: CASSLSVNTEAFF

v_call: TRBV28
d_call: TRBD1
j_call: TRBJ1-2
clone_size: -
cdr3_nt: TGTGCCAGCAGTCTACCGACAGGGGGTACCTATGGCTACACCTTC
cdr3_aa: CASSLPTGGTYGYTF

v_call: TRBV9
d_call: TRBD1
j_call: TRBJ2-5
clone_size: -
cdr3_nt: TGTGCCAGCAGCTCCGGACAGGGAGTAACAGAGACCCAGTACTTC
cdr3_aa: CASSSGQGVTETQYF

v_call: TRBV5-4
d_call: -
j_call: TRBJ2-7
clone_size: -
cdr3_nt: TGTGCCAGCAGCCCGATGGGGGCGGATAACGAGCAGTACTTC
cdr3_aa: CASSPMGADNEQYF

v_call: TRBV3-1/TRBV3-2
d_call: TRBD2
j_call: TRBJ2-2
clone_size: -
cdr3_nt: TGTGCCAGCAGCCCCTGGACTAGCGGGGGTACCGGGGAGCTGTTTTTT
cdr3_aa: CASSPWTSGGTGELFF

v_call: TRBV30
d_call: -
j_call: TRBJ1-6
clone_size: -
cdr3_nt: TGTGCCTGGAGCGGAGACAGGACGAATTCACCCCTCCACTTT
cdr3_aa: CAWSGDRTNSPLHF

v_call: TRBV28
d_call: TRBD1
j_call: TRBJ2-2
clone_size: -
cdr3_nt: TGTGCCAGCAGTTTAGTGACAGGGGATAAACGGACCGGGGAGCTGTTTTTT
cdr3_aa: CASSLVTGDKRTGELFF

v_call: TRBV7-9
d_call: -
j_call: TRBJ2-5
clone_size: few
cdr3_nt: TGTGCCAGCAGTCGAGATGACAGGCCGGAGACCCAGTACTTC
cdr3_aa: CASSRDDRPETQYF

v_call: TRBV28
d_call: -
j_call: TRBJ2-4
clone_size: -
cdr3_nt: TGTGCCAGCAGCATCTTGGGAGAGAGGATTCAGTACTTC
cdr3_aa: CASSILGERIQYF

v_call: TRBV19
d_call: -
j_call: TRBJ1-1
clone_size: -
cdr3_nt: TGTGCCTCGGCTACTAAGATAATGAACACTGAAGCTTTCTTT
cdr3_aa: CASATKIMNTEAFF

v_call: TRBV7-2
d_call: TRBD2
j_call: TRBJ2-2
clone_size: -
cdr3_nt: TGTGCCAGCAGCTTAGCAGCGGGGGTTGGGGGCGCCGGGGAGCTGTTTTTT
cdr3_aa: CASSLAAGVGGAGELFF

v_call: TRBV10-1
d_call: TRBD1
j_call: TRBJ2-7
clone_size: -
cdr3_nt: TGCGCCAGCAGTACCCACAGGGGACGAGCCTACGAGCAGTACTTC
cdr3_aa: CASSTHRGRAYEQYF

v_call: TRBV3-1/TRBV3-2
d_call: -
j_call: TRBJ1-3
clone_size: -
cdr3_nt: TGTGCCAGCAGTCCGACAGGAAACTCTGGAAACACCATATATTTT
cdr3_aa: CASSPTGNSGNTIYF

v_call: TRBV9
d_call: -
j_call: TRBJ2-5
clone_size: -
cdr3_nt: TGTGCCAGCAGCGTGGGGCTAGTTGCGACCCAGTACTTC
cdr3_aa: CASSVGLVATQYF

v_call: TRBV15
d_call: -
j_call: TRBJ2-5
clone_size: -
cdr3_nt: TGTGCCACCAGCAGACAAGTGGGGCTCCAAGAGACCCAGTACTTC
cdr3_aa: CATSRQVGLQETQYF

v_call: TRBV28
d_call: TRBD1
j_call: TRBJ2-7
clone_size: -
cdr3_nt: TGTGCCAGCAGTTTAGGGTCGACAGGGAGATACTACGAGCAGTACTTC
cdr3_aa: CASSLGSTGRYYEQYF